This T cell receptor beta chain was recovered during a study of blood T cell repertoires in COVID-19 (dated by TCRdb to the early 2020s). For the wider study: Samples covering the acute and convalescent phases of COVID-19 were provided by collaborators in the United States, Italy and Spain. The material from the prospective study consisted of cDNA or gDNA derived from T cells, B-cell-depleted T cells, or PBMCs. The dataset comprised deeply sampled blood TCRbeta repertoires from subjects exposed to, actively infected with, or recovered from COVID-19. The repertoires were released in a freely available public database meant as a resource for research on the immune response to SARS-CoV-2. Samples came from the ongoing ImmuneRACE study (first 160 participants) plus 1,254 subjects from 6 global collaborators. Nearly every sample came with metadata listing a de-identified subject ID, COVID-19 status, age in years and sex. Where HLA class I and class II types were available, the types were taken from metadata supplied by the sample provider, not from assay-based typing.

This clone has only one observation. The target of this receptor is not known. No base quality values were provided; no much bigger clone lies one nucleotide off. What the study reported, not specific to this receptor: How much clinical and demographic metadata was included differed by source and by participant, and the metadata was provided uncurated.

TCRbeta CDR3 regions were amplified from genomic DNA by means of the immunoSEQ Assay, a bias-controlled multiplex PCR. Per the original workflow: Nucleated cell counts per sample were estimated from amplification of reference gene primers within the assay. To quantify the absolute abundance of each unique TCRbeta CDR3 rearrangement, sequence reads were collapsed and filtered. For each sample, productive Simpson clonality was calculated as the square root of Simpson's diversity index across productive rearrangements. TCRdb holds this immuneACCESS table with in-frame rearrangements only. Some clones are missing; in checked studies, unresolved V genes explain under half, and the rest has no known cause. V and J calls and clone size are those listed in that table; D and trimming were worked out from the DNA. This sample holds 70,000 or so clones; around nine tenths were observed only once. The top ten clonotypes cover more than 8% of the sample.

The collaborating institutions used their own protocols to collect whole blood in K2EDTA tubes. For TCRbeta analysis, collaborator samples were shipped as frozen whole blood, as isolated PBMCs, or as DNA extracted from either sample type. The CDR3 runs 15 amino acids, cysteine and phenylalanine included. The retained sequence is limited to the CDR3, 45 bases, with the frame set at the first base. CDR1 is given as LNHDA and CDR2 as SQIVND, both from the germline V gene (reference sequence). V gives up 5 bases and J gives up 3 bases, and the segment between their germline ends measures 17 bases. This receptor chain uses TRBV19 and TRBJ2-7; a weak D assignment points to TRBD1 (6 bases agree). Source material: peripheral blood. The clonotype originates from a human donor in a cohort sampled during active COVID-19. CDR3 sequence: CASSARDNGNYEQYF. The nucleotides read TGTGCCAGTAGTGCTCGGGACAATGGAAACTACGAGCAGTACTTC.